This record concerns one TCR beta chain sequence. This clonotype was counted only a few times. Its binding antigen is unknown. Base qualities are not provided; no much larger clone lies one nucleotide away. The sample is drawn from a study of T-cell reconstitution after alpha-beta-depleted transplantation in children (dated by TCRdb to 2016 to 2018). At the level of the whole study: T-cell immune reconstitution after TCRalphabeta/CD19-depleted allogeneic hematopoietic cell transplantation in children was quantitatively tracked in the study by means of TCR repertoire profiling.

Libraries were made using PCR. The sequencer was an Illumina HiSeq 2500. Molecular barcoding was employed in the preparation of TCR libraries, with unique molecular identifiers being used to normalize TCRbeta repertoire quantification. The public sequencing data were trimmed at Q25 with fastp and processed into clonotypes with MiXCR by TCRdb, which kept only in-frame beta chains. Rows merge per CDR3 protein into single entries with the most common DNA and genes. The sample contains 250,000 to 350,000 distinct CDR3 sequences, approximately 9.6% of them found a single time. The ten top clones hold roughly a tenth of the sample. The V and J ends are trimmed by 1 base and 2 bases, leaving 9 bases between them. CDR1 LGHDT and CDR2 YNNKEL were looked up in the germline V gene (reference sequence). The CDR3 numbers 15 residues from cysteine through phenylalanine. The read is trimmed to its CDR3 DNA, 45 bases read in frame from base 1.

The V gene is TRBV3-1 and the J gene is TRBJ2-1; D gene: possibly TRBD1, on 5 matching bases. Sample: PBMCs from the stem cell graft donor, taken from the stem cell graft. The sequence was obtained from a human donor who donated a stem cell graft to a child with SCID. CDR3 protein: CASSQAQATYNEQFF. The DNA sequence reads TGTGCCAGCAGCCAAGCACAGGCTACCTACAATGAGCAGTTCTTC.